The T cell receptor (beta chain) under discussion was sequenced for a study of cytomegalovirus exposure and HLA in healthy donors. Study-level results: Among TCR beta chains, those listed as cytomegalovirus-associated numbered some 160. Per published accounts, TCR beta sequences correctly predicted the HLA-A and HLA-B alleles of most subjects.

Points on this clone: The antigen is unknown.

Among the donors, all were healthy bone marrow donors. The CDR3 has 18 residues. Germline V gene sequence: CDR1 SGHDT, CDR2 YYEEEE. Deletions cut 4 bases from V and 0 bases from J, with 17 bases between. The PCR had 60 Vbeta and 13 Jbeta primers. TCRdb's table, derived via immunoSEQ multiplex PCR, lists solely in-frame clones and lacks some. The repertoire holds 190,000 or so clones, with approximately 82% as singletons. The clonotype originates from a woman aged 50 to 65 in good health and CMV-seropositive. The rearrangement links TRBV5-6 to TRBJ1-6; D unclear. Sequenced material: PBMCs. CDR3 in DNA: TGTGCCAGCAGCCGGGGTACTGCTCCTAGCTCCTATAATTCACCCCTCCACTTT. This encodes CASSRGTAPSSYNSPLHF.